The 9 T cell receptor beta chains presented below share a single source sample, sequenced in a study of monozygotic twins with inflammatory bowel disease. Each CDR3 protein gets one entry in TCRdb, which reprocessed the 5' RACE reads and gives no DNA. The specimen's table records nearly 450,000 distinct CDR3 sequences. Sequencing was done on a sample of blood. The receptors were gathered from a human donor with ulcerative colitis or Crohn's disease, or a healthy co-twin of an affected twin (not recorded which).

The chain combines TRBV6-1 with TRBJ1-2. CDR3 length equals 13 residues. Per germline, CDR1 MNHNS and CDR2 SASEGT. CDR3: CASSEAQLGGYTF.

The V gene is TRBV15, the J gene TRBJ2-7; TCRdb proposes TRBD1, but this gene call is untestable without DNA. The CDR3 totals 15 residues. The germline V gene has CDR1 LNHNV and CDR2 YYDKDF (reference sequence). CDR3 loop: CATSRDPGASYEQYF. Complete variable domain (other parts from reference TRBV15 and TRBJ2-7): DAMVIQNPRYQVTQFGKPVTLSCSQTLNHNVMYWYQQKSSQAPKLLFHYYDKDFNNEADTPDNFQSRRPNTSFCFLDIRSPGLGDTAMYLCATSRDPGASYEQYFGPGTRLTVT.

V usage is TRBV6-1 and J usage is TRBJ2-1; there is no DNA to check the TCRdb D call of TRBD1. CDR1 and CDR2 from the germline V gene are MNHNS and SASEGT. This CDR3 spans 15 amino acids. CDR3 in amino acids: CASSAGDGFNNEQFF.

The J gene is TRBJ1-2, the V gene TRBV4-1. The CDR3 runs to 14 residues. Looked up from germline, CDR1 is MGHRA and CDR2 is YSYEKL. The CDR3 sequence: CASSQGTDIYGYTF.

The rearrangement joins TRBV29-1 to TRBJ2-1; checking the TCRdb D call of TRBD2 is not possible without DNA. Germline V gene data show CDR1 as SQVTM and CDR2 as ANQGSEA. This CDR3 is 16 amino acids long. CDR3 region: CSVAGTSGGIYNEQSF.

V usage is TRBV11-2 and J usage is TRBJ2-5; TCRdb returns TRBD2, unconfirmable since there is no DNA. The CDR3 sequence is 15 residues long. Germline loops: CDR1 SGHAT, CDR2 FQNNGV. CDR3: CASSSGLAGVETQYF.

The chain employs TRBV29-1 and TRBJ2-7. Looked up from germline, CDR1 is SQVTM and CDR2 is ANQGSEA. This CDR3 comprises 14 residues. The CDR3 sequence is CSVDNSDGAYEQYF.

Here the CDR3 reads CSARDRTSGASSYEQYF. The chain combines TRBV20-1 with TRBJ2-7; lacking DNA, the TRBD2 call made by TCRdb goes unchecked. The CDR3 covers 17 residues. Germline values: CDR1 DFQATT, CDR2 SNEGSKA (reference sequence).

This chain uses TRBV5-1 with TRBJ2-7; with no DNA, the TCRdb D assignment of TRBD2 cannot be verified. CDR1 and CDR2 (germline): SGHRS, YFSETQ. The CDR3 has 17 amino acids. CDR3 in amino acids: CASSLGLKGAHSYEQYF.